This T cell receptor beta chain was profiled in a study of cytomegalovirus exposure and HLA in healthy donors. Study-wide results and caveats: In a later analysis, donors in an Asian-associated ancestry cluster reportedly had fewer N-insertions in productive TCRs than the cohort mean. The study reported that TCR beta sequences accurately predicted HLA-A and HLA-B alleles in most subjects.

The PCR had 60 Vbeta and 13 Jbeta primers. Original analysis: Per a later analysis, the number of unique TCR beta chains was approximately 80 million, of which about 10 million were shared. TCRdb's copy holds only in-frame clones and misses some; the assay was immunoSEQ multiplex PCR. Clone size and V and J calls were adopted from that table, with D and trimming inferred from the DNA. The sample includes more than 150,000 clones, roughly 80% of them seen just once. Points on this clone: The antigen is unknown.

Sequenced material: PBMCs. The sequence was obtained from a man in his forties in good health and CMV-seronegative.

The CDR3: CASSEAGYSSTDTQYF. In DNA, the CDR3 is TGTGCCAGCAGTGAAGCGGGCTACTCTAGCACAGATACGCAGTATTTT. The chain employs TRBV6-1 and TRBJ2-3; D unclear. V gave up 0 bases and J gave up 0 bases, with 10 bases separating them. The CDR3 consists of 16 residues. Germline V gives CDR1 MNHNS, CDR2 SASEGT.